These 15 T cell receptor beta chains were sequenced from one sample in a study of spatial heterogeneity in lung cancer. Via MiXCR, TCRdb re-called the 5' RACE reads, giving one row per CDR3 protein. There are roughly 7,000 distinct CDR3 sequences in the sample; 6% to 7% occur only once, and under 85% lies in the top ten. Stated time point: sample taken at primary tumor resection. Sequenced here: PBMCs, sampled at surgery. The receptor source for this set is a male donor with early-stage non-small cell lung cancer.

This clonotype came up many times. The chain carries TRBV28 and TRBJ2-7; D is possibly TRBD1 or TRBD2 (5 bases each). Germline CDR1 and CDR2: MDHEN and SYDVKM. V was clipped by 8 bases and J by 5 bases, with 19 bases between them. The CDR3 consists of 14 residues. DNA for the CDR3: TGTGCCAGCCTGGGGTGGGGCCAGAGGGACGAGCAGTACTTC. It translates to CASLGWGQRDEQYF.

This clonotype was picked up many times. The CDR3 loop reads CASSNERDRSTDTQYF. CDR3 coding DNA: TGTGCCAGCAGCAACGAGCGGGACAGGAGCACAGATACGCAGTATTTT. The J gene is TRBJ2-3, the V gene TRBV4-2, with D possibly matching TRBD1 (8 bases). The CDR3 is 16 amino acids. Trimming removed 5 bases at V and 0 bases at J, with 15 bases between. CDR1 and CDR2 from the germline V gene are LGHNA and YNFKEQ.

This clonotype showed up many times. The CDR3 loop reads CAAGVGLGTQYF. CDR3 DNA sequence: TGTGCCGCAGGGGTCGGGCTTGGGACCCAGTACTTC. V and J are TRBV6-6 and TRBJ2-5; D may be TRBD1 (6 bases). Trimming shortened V by 11 bases and J by 7 bases, and 17 bases separated the two germline ends. Germline assignment: CDR1 MNHNY and CDR2 SVGAGI (reference sequence). There are 12 residues in the CDR3.

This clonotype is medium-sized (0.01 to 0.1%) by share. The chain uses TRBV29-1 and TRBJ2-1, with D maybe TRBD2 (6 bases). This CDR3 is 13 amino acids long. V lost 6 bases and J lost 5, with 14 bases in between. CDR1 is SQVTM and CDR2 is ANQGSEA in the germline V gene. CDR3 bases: TGCAGCGTGTCCCTGGGCGGGAACAATGAGCAGTTCTTC. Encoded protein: CSVSLGGNNEQFF.

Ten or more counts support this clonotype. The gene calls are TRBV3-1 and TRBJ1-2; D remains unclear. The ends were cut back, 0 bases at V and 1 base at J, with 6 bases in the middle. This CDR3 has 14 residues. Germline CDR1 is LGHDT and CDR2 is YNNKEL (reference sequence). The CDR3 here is CASSQDEVNYGYTF. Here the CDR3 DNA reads TGTGCCAGCAGCCAAGATGAGGTTAACTATGGCTACACCTTC.

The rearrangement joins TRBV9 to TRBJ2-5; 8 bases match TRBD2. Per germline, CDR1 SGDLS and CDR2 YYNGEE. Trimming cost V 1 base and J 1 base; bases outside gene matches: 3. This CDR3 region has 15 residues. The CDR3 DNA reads TGTGCCAGCAGCGTATCAAGCGGGGGCCAAGAGACCCAGTACTTC. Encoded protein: CASSVSSGGQETQYF.

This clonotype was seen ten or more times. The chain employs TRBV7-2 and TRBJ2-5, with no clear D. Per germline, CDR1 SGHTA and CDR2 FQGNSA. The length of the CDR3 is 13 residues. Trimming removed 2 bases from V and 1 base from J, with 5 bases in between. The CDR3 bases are TGTGCCAGCAGCTTATGGGCCCAAGAGACCCAGTACTTC. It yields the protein CASSLWAQETQYF.

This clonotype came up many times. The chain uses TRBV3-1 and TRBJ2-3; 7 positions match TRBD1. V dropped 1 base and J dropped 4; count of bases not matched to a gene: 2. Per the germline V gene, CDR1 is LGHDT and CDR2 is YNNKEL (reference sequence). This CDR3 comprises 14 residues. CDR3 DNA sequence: TGTGCCAGCAGCCAAGGAGGGGGCGCAGATACGCAGTATTTT. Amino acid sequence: CASSQGGGADTQYF.

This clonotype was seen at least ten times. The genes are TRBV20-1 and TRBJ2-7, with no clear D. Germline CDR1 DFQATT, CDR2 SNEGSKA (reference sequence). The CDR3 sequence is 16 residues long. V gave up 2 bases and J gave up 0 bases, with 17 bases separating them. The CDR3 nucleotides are TGCAGTGCTAGACTGGACCGCCAACCATACTCCTACGAGCAGTACTTC. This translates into CSARLDRQPYSYEQYF.

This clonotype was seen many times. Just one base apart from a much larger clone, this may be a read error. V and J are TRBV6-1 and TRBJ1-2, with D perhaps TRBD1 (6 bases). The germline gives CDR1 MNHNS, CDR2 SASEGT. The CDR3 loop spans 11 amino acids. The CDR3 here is CASSRDTGYSF. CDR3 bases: TGTGCCAGCAGTAGGGACACTGGCTACAGCTTC.

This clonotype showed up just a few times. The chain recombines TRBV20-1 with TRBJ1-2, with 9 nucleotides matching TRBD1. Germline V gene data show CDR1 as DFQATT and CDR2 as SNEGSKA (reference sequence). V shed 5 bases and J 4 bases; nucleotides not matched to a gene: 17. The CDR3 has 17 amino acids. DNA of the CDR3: TGCAGTGCTGAAGGGGGGGGACAGGGTAAGGCCAGCTATGGCTACACCTTC. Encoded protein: CSAEGGGQGKASYGYTF.

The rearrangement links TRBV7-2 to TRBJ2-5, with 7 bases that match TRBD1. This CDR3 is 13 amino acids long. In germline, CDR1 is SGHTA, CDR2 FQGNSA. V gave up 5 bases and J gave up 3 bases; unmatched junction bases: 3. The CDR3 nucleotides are TGTGCCAGCAGCGCAGGGACAGAAGAGACCCAGTACTTC. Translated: CASSAGTEETQYF.

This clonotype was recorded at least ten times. The CDR3 here is CASSLGFRWQRGNYEQYF. The DNA of the CDR3 is TGTGCCAGCAGCTTAGGTTTTCGGTGGCAGCGAGGTAACTACGAGCAGTACTTC. This chain connects TRBV7-9 to TRBJ2-7; D remains ambiguous. CDR3 size: 18 residues. Trimming took 1 base from V and 3 from J, leaving 22 bases between them. The germline V gene encodes CDR1 SEHNR and CDR2 FQNEAQ (reference sequence).

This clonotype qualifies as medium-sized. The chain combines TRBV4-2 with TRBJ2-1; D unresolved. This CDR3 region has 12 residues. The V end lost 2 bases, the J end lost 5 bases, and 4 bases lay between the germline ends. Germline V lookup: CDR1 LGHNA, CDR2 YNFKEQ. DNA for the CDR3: TGTGCCAGCAGCCAAAGAGACAATGAGCAGTTCTTC. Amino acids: CASSQRDNEQFF.

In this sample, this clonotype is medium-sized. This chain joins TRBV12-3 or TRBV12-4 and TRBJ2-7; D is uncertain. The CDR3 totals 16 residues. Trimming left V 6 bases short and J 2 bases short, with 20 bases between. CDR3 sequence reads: CASSPQWFSLTYEQYF. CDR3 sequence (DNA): TGTGCCAGCAGCCCCCAGTGGTTTTCCTTGACCTACGAGCAGTACTTC.